The T cell receptor beta chain under discussion was sequenced for a study of CD4 and CD8 cells across lung adenocarcinoma regions. TCRdb processed the PCR reads anew with MiXCR; each CDR3 protein has one entry. The top ten hold more than 20% of the sample, which has about 4,000 distinct CDR3 sequences, roughly half seen once. This CDR3 spans 15 amino acids. CDR1 and CDR2 from the germline V gene are DFQATT and SNEGSKA (reference sequence). The source is a female donor with lung adenocarcinoma. The CD4 and CD8 labels of this study may be unreliable. This chain joins TRBV20-1 and TRBJ2-1, with TRBD1 identical over 11 bases. Near its end, the DNA agrees better with TRBJ2-7, so the J call may be wrong. The material sequenced was CD4+ T cells from the margin of a lung tumor. The CDR3 sequence: CSARGVGTGGYEQYF. CDR3 nucleotides: TGCAGTGCTAGGGGGGTCGGGACAGGGGGCTACGAGCAGTACTTC.